The TCR beta chain described here comes from a study of blood T cell repertoires in COVID-19. At the level of the study: Donors in the United States, Italy and Spain gave samples during acute or convalescent COVID-19. The cDNA or gDNA used as material had been derived from T cells, B-cell-depleted T cells, or PBMCs.

Here immunoSEQ multiplex PCR was the method, and the copy in TCRdb shows in-frame clones only, minus some. The table has about 39,000 clones, about nine tenths seen once. The V and J ends lost 3 bases and 1 base, in that order; junction bases with no gene match: 3. CDR1 MNHEY and CDR2 SMNVEV come from the germline V gene (reference sequence). This CDR3 is built from 15 residues. The sequenced sample consisted of peripheral blood. The source of this sequence is a man aged 45 to 65 with active or convalescent COVID-19. This sequence joins TRBV27 and TRBJ2-3, with 8 bases lining up with TRBD2. CDR3 region: CASSFYGGGTDTQYF. The DNA for the CDR3 is TGTGCCAGCAGTTTTTACGGGGGGGGCACAGATACGCAGTATTTT.